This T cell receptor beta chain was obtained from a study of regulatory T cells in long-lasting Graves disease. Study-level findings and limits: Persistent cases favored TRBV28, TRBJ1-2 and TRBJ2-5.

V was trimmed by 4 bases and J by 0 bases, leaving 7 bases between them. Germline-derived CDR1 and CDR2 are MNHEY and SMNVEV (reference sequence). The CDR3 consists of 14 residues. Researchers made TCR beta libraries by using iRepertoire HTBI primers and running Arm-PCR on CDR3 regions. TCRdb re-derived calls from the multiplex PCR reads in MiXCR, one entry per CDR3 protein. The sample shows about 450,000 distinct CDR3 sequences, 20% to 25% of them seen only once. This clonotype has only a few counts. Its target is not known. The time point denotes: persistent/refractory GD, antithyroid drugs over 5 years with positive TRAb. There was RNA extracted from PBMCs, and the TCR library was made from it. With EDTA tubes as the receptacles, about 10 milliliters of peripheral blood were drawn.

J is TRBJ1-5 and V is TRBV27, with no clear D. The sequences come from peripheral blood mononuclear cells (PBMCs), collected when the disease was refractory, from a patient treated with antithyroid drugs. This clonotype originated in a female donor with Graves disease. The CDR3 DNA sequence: TGTGCCAGCAGTTACACAGCTAGCAATCAGCCCCAGCATTTT. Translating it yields CASSYTASNQPQHF.